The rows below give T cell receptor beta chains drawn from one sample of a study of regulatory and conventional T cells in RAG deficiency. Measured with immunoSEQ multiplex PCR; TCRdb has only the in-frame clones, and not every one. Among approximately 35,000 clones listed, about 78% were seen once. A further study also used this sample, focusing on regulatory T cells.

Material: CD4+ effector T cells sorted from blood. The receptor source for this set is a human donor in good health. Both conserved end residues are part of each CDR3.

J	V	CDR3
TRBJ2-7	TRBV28	CASSPPTVAGEQYF
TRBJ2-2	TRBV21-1	CASRSTGITGELFF
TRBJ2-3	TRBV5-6	CASRPGSTDTQYF
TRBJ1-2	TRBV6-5	CASSFTGTGSSMGYTF
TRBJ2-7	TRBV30	CAWSLAGYPWQYF
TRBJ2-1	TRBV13	CASSPNRGLGDEQFF
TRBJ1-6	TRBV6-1	CASMKGIGNSPLHF
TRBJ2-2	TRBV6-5	CASRRTGHTGELFF
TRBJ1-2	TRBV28	CASRGAGDANYGYTF
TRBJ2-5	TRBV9	CASSDLAGGETQYF
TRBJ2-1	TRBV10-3	CAISESVDRGEQFF
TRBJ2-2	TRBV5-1	CASSLPPDSGWTGELFF
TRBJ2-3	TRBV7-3	CASSPGTSGNTQYF
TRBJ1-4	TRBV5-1	CASSAVGGPGEKLFF
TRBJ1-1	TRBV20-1	CSASPTGRAFF
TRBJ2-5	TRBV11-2	CASSMGLQETQYF
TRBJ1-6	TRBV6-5	CASSYRTGFDSPLHF
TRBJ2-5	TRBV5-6	CASSGTGGGETQYF
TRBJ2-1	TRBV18	CASSLSGGNYNEQFF
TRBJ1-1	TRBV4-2	CASSQGTGRWAEAFF
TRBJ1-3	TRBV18	CASSPSRDGNTIYF
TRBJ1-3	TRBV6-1	CASSKDVLTGTGNTIYF
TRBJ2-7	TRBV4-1	CASSQPRTGRYEQYF
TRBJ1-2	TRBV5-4	CASSPGQGDGYTF
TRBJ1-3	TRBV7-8	CASSFRAPGNTIYF
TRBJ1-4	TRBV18	CASSPVVRATNEKLFF
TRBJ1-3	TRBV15	CATSRAWEPGNTIYF
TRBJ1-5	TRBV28	CASSLSLFVSNQPQHF
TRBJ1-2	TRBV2	CASSDKGTSYGYTF
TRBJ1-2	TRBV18	CASSPIKIETGSSYTF
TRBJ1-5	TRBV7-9	CASSLLQNQPQHF
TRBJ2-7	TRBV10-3	CAISGPGQGAQYEQYF
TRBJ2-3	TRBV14	CASSPRSGSGTDTQYF
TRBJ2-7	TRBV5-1	CASSSIPGDREQYF
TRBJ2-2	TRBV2	CASSVQGTGELFF
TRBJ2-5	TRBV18	CASSPFAETQYF
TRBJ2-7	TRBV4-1	CASSQDLSRPGGREQYF
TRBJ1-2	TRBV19	CASSLWTGSYGYTF
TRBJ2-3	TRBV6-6	CASSYEPGLAQYF
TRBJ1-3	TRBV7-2	CASSLDRVSGNTIYF
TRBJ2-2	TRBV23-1	CASTTQDTVNRVEIGGELFF
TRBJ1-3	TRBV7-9	CASSPTFSSGNTIYF
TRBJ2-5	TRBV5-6	CASSSGLVGSRETQYF
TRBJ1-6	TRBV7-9	CASSLLNPGGSPLHF
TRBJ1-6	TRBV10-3	CAISDQGAYSPLHF
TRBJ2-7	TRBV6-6	CASAHPPQYYEQYF
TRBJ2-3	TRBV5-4	CASSSPTGTDTQYF
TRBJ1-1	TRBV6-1	CASTLRENTEAFF